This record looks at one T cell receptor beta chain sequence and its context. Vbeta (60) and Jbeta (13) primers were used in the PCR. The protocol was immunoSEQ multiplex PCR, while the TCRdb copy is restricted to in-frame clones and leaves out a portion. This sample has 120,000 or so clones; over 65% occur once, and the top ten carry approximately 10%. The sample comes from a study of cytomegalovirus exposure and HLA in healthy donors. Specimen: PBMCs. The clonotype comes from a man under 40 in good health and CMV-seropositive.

Here the CDR3 reads CASSYTRYPYNEQFF. The CDR3 bases are TGTGCCAGCAGCTATACTAGATATCCCTACAATGAGCAGTTCTTC. The rearrangement joins TRBV7-8 to TRBJ2-1, with D possibly being TRBD2 (5 bases). V was trimmed by 4 bases and J by 2 bases, leaving 12 bases between them. This CDR3 contains 15 residues. In germline, CDR1 is SGHVS, CDR2 FQNEAQ.